This record looks at one T cell receptor (beta chain) sequence and its context. Its antigen is unidentified. The sample belongs to a study of T-cell memory formation after mild COVID-19. Using its own MiXCR run on the 5' RACE reads, TCRdb lists one record per CDR3 protein. The data contain fewer than 700,000 distinct CDR3 sequences, roughly 18% of them seen just once; the ten biggest clones take up about 12%. Points from the study as a whole: Certain responding clones were present in pre-infection memory, suggesting participation of cross-reactive memory. Later expanders leaned toward CD4+, whereas clones contracting from day 15 to 85 were balanced CD4/CD8.

The CDR3 has 15 residues. V was clipped by 5 bases and J by 4 bases; unmatched bases: 9. The V gene's germline CDR1 is LNHDA and CDR2 SQIVND (reference sequence). This sequence was found in an adult woman who had mild COVID-19 (a few samples of this study predate the infection). Cell type and time point are not known. Material for sequencing was PBMCs or a T cell subset sorted from them (not recorded which). The chain has TRBV19 and TRBJ1-1; 8 nucleotides align to TRBD1. This CDR3 reads CASSSPGGVSTEAFF. The CDR3 nucleotides read TGTGCCAGTAGTTCCCCAGGGGGCGTGAGCACTGAAGCTTTCTTT.